This T cell receptor (beta chain) was captured in a study of T cell responses to AZD1222 COVID-19 vaccine. Findings and limits, study-wide: Repertoire sampling was restricted to post-peak T cell response timepoints. In a largely white British group with more females than males, clonal diversity was possibly underestimated. Seropositivity was recorded at baseline in only 6 or 7 AZD1222 recipients. CD4 TCRs associated with vaccination spanned spike, dominating at 160-218 and 743-854.

This clone was recorded only once. Its target is unknown. The data were produced by immunoSEQ multiplex PCR, yet TCRdb's version contains in-frame clones alone and is incomplete. The sample carries 95,000 to 150,000 clones, 93% recorded once. This material consisted of peripheral blood, taken 28 days after the second AZD1222 dose. The TCR comes from an adult who received the AZD1222 COVID-19 vaccine.

The CDR3 protein is CASSRPGRTQYF. The CDR3 nucleotides read TGTGCCAGCTCTCGTCCGGGGAGGACCCAGTACTTC. The chain carries TRBV7-2 and TRBJ2-5; the D gene is possibly TRBD2 (5 bases). Trimming pared 8 bases from V and 7 bases from J, leaving 14 bases between. The CDR3 is made up of 12 amino acids. CDR1 and CDR2 from the germline V gene are SGHTA and FQGNSA.